What follows are 27 T cell receptor beta chains derived from one specimen sequenced in a study of blood T cell repertoires in COVID-19. The method was immunoSEQ multiplex PCR; TCRdb's version includes in-frame clones alone and lacks a portion of them. The sample yields roughly 220,000 clones, roughly 86% seen once. The sequencing sample was made of peripheral blood. Receptor source: a woman aged 45-59 years with COVID-19, enrolled during active disease.

This sequence joins TRBV7-2 and TRBJ1-2; maybe TRBD1 (6 bases). This CDR3 region has 16 residues. Germline V gene lookup returns CDR1 SGHTA and CDR2 FQGNSA. V lost 3 bases and J 0 bases, leaving 14 bases between the germline ends. CDR3 residues: CASSLGQTQPNYGYTF. CDR3 bases: TGTGCCAGCAGCTTGGGACAAACCCAGCCTAACTATGGCTACACCTTC.

This sequence joins TRBV19 and TRBJ1-5, with D maybe TRBD1 (6 bases). Trimming left V 6 bases short and J 7 bases short, with 19 bases between. This CDR3 contains 15 residues. CDR1 is LNHDA, CDR2 SQIVND, per germline (reference sequence). CDR3 in amino acids: CASSGTPTSGQPQHF. For the CDR3, the DNA is TGTGCCAGTAGCGGGACACCCACCTCGGGACAGCCCCAGCATTTT.

This sequence joins TRBV6-2 or TRBV6-3 and TRBJ2-6, with D perhaps TRBD1 (6 bases). Germline CDR1 is MNHEY and CDR2 is SVGEGT. V lost 7 bases, J lost 4 bases, and 14 bases lay in between. This CDR3 has 15 amino acids. For the CDR3, the DNA is TGTGCCAGCACCCCTCAGGGGCCCGGGGCCAACGTCCTGACTTTC. It codes for CASTPQGPGANVLTF.

The chain has TRBV9 and TRBJ1-6, with TRBD1 identical over 10 bases. The J segment lost 9 bases and the V segment lost 6 bases, leaving 6 bases of the junction unmatched. Germline CDR1 reads SGDLS; CDR2 reads YYNGEE. The CDR3 covers 14 residues. CDR3 sequence (DNA): TGTGCCAGCAAAGGACAGGGGGACGGTTCACCCCTCCACTTT. Translating it yields CASKGQGDGSPLHF. The whole variable domain, remainder taken from reference TRBV9 and TRBJ1-6, is DSGVTQTPKHLITATGQRVTLRCSPRSGDLSVYWYQQSLDQGLQFLIQYYNGEERAKGNILERFSAQQFPDLHSELNLSSLELGDSALYFCASKGQGDGSPLHFGNGTRLTVT.

The chain employs TRBV10-3 and TRBJ1-1; no reliable D call. This CDR3 spans 16 amino acids. Between the trimmed V and J ends, which lost 7 bases and 3 bases, there was a span of 21 bases. Germline CDR1 and CDR2: ENHRY and SYGVKD. Written as DNA, the CDR3 is TGTGCCATCACTTCGGAGGGTGAAGGAATGGACACTGAAGCTTTCTTT. This codes for CAITSEGEGMDTEAFF.

The chain links TRBV5-6 to TRBJ2-5; D remains unclear. This CDR3 is 14 amino acids long. Per the germline V gene, CDR1 is SGHDT and CDR2 is YYEEEE. V lost 4 bases and J lost 5, with 15 bases in between. The CDR3 sequence is CASSLSLTEETQYF. The CDR3, as DNA: TGTGCCAGCAGCCTCTCCTTGACGGAGGAGACCCAGTACTTC.

In nucleotides, the CDR3 is TGTGCCAGCAGCTCCCGGGACAGCGTCTACGAGCAGTACTTC. It codes for CASSSRDSVYEQYF. V usage is TRBV13 and J usage is TRBJ2-7; the match to TRBD1 covers 7 bases. Germline V gives CDR1 PRHDT, CDR2 FYEKMQ (reference sequence). The V gene end was trimmed by 4 bases and the J gene end by 3 bases; junction bases not matched to a gene: 6. This CDR3 has 14 residues.

The V gene is TRBV3-1 (or the pseudogene TRBV3-2), the J gene TRBJ2-2, with D perhaps matching TRBD2 (6 bases). The CDR3 runs 16 residues. Germline V gives CDR1 LGHDT, CDR2 YNNKEL (reference sequence). Trimming pared 1 base from V and 9 bases from J, leaving 18 bases between. CDR3 loop: CASSQGGGMGIRELFF. CDR3 DNA sequence: TGTGCCAGCAGCCAAGGAGGCGGGATGGGCATTAGGGAGCTGTTTTTT.

The chain recombines TRBV18 with TRBJ1-1, with TRBD1 identical over 9 bases. CDR1 is KGHSH and CDR2 is LQKENI in the germline V gene. This CDR3 has 14 amino acids. Trimming cost V 4 bases and J 3 bases; bases outside gene matches: 3. CDR3 nucleotides: TGTGCCAGCTCACGGGACAGGGAATACACTGAAGCTTTCTTT. Translated, it gives CASSRDREYTEAFF. The variable domain in full, completed from reference TRBV18 and TRBJ1-1, reads NAGVMQNPRHLVRRRGQEARLRCSPMKGHSHVYWYRQLPEEGLKFMVYLQKENIIDESGMPKERFSAEFPKEGPSILRIQQVVRGDSAAYFCASSRDREYTEAFFGQGTRLTVV.

The J gene is TRBJ1-2, the V gene TRBV28, with 9 bases aligning to TRBD1. The CDR3 contains 17 residues. Germline V lookup: CDR1 MDHEN, CDR2 SYDVKM. Germline trimming cut 2 bases from V and 1 base from J; bases unmatched to any gene: 8. DNA for the CDR3: TGTGCCAGCAGTTTACCGGGACAGGGTCGCGTTAACTATGGCTACACCTTC. The encoded protein is CASSLPGQGRVNYGYTF.

The rearrangement links TRBV12-3 or TRBV12-4 to TRBJ2-2; TRBD2 is a possible D gene (5 bases). CDR3 length: 12 residues. V shed 2 bases and J shed 7 bases, with 5 bases lying between them. The CDR3 here is CASSLRGGELFF. CDR3 sequence (DNA): TGTGCCAGCAGTTTACGGGGCGGGGAGCTGTTTTTT.

The V call is TRBV2, the J call TRBJ2-3; 11 bases agree with TRBD2. Per germline, CDR1 SNHLY and CDR2 FYNNEI. CDR3 length: 13 residues. The junction had 3 bases not matched to a gene; V was cut back by 1 base and J by 12 bases. CDR3 loop: CASSEGLAGTQYF. CDR3 DNA: TGTGCCAGCAGTGAAGGACTAGCGGGGACTCAGTATTTT.

CDR3 sequence: CAISESMGPVITRPLHF. The CDR3 bases are TGTGCCATCAGTGAGTCCATGGGCCCTGTAATAACTAGACCCCTCCACTTT. The V call is TRBV10-3, the J call TRBJ1-6; D remains unclear. Germline CDR1 is ENHRY and CDR2 is SYGVKD. The V and J ends lost 0 bases and 12 bases respectively, with 21 bases between them. CDR3 size: 17 residues.

The chain joins TRBV6-5 to TRBJ2-5; the match to TRBD2 covers 7 bases. Germline-derived CDR1 and CDR2 are MNHEY and SVGAGI. The V segment lost 0 bases and the J segment 5 bases; nucleotides outside the gene matches: 6. The CDR3 has 15 amino acids. The CDR3 region has the DNA TGTGCCAGCAGTTACTCGGCTAGCGGTAGGGAGACCCAGTACTTC. Protein product: CASSYSASGRETQYF.

The chain joins TRBV10-3 to TRBJ2-1; TRBD1 might be the D (6 bases). Germline V gene data show CDR1 as ENHRY and CDR2 as SYGVKD. Trimming left V 8 bases short and J 8 bases short, with 25 bases between. The CDR3 contains 16 residues. The CDR3 is CAIGGSPGPERDEQFF. CDR3 nucleotides: TGTGCCATCGGGGGCTCCCCCGGCCCTGAGAGAGATGAGCAGTTCTTC.

The V gene is TRBV21-1, the J gene TRBJ2-2; TRBD2 reflects the table's D call only, with no check against the DNA. TRBV21-1 is assigned pseudogene status. The CDR3 spans 17 residues. The CDR3 DNA reads TGTGCCAGCAGCATCCCTGGTAGTGGGGAGTACACCGGGGAGCTGTTTTTT. This encodes CASSIPGSGEYTGELFF.

V and J are TRBV5-1 and TRBJ1-4, with TRBD1 identical over 7 bases. Germline V gives CDR1 SGHRS, CDR2 YFSETQ. The CDR3 length is 17 residues. The junction had 12 bases not matched to a gene; V was cut back by 2 bases and J by 5 bases. The CDR3 loop reads CASSFEGTGTANEKLFF. Here the CDR3 DNA reads TGCGCCAGCAGCTTTGAAGGGACCGGGACAGCAAATGAAAAACTGTTTTTT.

This chain connects TRBV30 to TRBJ1-1, with unresolved D. This CDR3 has 13 amino acids. The germline CDR1 and CDR2 sequences are GTSNPN and SVGIG (reference sequence). CDR3 in amino acids: CASPTEVNTEAFF. In DNA form, the CDR3 reads TGTGCTTCCCCGACGGAGGTGAACACTGAAGCTTTCTTT.

The chain is built from TRBV6-5 and TRBJ1-4; D gene unclear. The CDR3 loop spans 14 amino acids. The germline V and J ends were trimmed by 7 bases and 7 bases, with 16 bases remaining between them. Germline V gene lookup returns CDR1 MNHEY and CDR2 SVGAGI. The CDR3 here is CASMVTERVEKLFF. The CDR3, as DNA: TGTGCCAGCATGGTAACGGAGAGAGTTGAAAAACTGTTTTTT.

The chain carries TRBV5-1 and TRBJ2-5, with D maybe TRBD2 (5 bases). The CDR3 consists of 14 residues. Per germline, CDR1 SGHRS and CDR2 YFSETQ. V shed 3 bases and J shed 5 bases, with 14 bases lying between them. The CDR3 DNA sequence: TGCGCCAGCAGCTCCCCAGAGGGTAGGGAGACCCAGTACTTC. Its translation: CASSSPEGRETQYF.

Only a few counts were recorded for this clone. In the same sample, other DNA sequences code for this CDR3. The chain uses TRBV19 and TRBJ1-1; 8 bases agree with TRBD1. Germline CDR1 LNHDA, CDR2 SQIVND (reference sequence). V was clipped by 5 bases and J by 1 base; unmatched bases: 3. The CDR3 runs to 14 residues. CDR3 protein: CASSPQGGNTEAFF. Written as DNA, the CDR3 is TGTGCCAGTAGTCCACAGGGGGGGAACACTGAAGCTTTCTTT.

The table lists this clone with a few counts. The gene calls are TRBV19 and TRBJ1-2, with 9 bases lining up with TRBD1. The V segment lost 9 bases and the J segment 2 bases; nucleotides outside the gene matches: 4. The V gene's germline CDR1 is LNHDA and CDR2 SQIVND (reference sequence). The CDR3 length is 13 residues. The CDR3 DNA reads TGTGCCAGGCTACAGGGGGCGAACTATGGCTACACCTTC. Translated: CARLQGANYGYTF. The full variable domain, its missing parts supplied by reference TRBV19 and TRBJ1-2, is DGGITQSPKYLFRKEGQNVTLSCEQNLNHDAMYWYRQDPGQGLRLIYYSQIVNDFQKGDIAEGYSVSREKKESFPLTVTSAQKNPTAFYLCARLQGANYGYTFGSGTRLTVV.

This sequence joins TRBV28 and TRBJ1-2; weak D call: TRBD1 (5 bases). Trimming pared 2 bases from V and 5 bases from J, leaving 18 bases between. Germline V lookup: CDR1 MDHEN, CDR2 SYDVKM. The CDR3 sequence is 16 residues long. DNA for the CDR3: TGTGCCAGCAGTTTAAGGGGAGGCGACAGACCTTATGGCTACACCTTC. Translated: CASSLRGGDRPYGYTF.

The chain uses TRBV5-6 and TRBJ1-3; 9 positions agree with TRBD1. The CDR3 covers 19 residues. Germline V gives CDR1 SGHDT, CDR2 YYEEEE. With 1 base clipped from V and 0 bases from J, the junction kept 11 bases outside the gene matches. CDR3 sequence: CASSLRGTGFSISGNTIYF. The CDR3 DNA is TGTGCCAGCAGCTTGAGGGGGACAGGGTTTTCAATCTCTGGAAACACCATATATTTT.

The chain is built from TRBV6-2 or TRBV6-3 and TRBJ2-7; 8 positions match TRBD1. The V and J ends lost 7 bases and 7 bases, in that order; junction bases with no gene match: 15. CDR1 is MNHEY, CDR2 SVGEGT, per germline. The CDR3 contains 15 residues. The CDR3 loop is CASNPDRDSRGEQYF. In DNA, the CDR3 is TGTGCCAGCAACCCGGACAGGGACTCTAGGGGGGAGCAGTACTTC.

Only one count was recorded for this clone. This rearrangement joins TRBV19 to TRBJ2-7; TRBD1 agrees at 8 bases. The J segment lost 1 base and the V segment lost 5 bases, leaving 4 bases of the junction unmatched. Germline CDR1 and CDR2: LNHDA and SQIVND (reference sequence). The CDR3 extends over 14 amino acids. The CDR3 DNA reads TGTGCCAGTAGTCCGCGGACAGGGTCCTACGAGCAGTACGTC. As protein: CASSPRTGSYEQYV.

The chain carries TRBV5-4 and TRBJ1-5; possible D gene TRBD1, 5 bases. V lost 0 bases and J lost 13, with 11 bases in between. Germline V gene sequence: CDR1 SGHNT, CDR2 YYREEE (reference sequence). The CDR3 loop spans 12 amino acids. DNA for the CDR3: TGTGCCAGCAGCTTGGGTGCAGGGCGTCAGCATTTT. Encoded protein: CASSLGAGRQHF.